Reported below is one T cell receptor beta chain. These data originate in a study of blood T cell repertoires in COVID-19. The wider study: Sample material is recorded as cDNA or gDNA derived from T cells, B-cell-depleted T cells, or PBMCs.

Produced via immunoSEQ multiplex PCR; TCRdb's table is partial and in-frame only. The table lists 85,000 to 95,000 clones, roughly 91% of them singletons, with less than 5% in the top ten. What was sequenced was peripheral blood. The receptor was derived from a woman older than 75 with acute or convalescent COVID-19.

CDR3 nucleotide sequence: TGTGCTAGTGGCCCGGACAGTAACAATCAGCCCCAGCATTTT. Its protein is CASGPDSNNQPQHF. The chain employs TRBV12-5 and TRBJ1-5; perhaps TRBD1 as D (6 bases). Germline CDR1 and CDR2: LGHNT and FRNRAP. CDR3 size: 14 residues. The V gene lost 6 bases and the J gene lost 3 bases, with 12 bases spanning the gap.